This T cell receptor beta chain was found in a study of blood T cells in healthy people across ages. Regarding the study as a whole: The study lacked donor CMV status, which possibly confounded expanded clonotype changes. Across the age range, TCR beta diversity per million T cells fell in a roughly linear way. Naive CD4+ cell counts and diversity both ran higher in long-lived than in aged donors.

In regard to this clonotype: As yet, its antigen is unknown. A read error may account for a junction end that differs from germline.

Germline V CDR1 and CDR2: LGHDT, YNNKEL (reference sequence). CDR3 length: 14 residues. The authors ran a second PCR of 7 to 11 cycles using a sample-barcoded 5' primer and a J-beta primer mix. Each cDNA molecule was tagged by a template-switch adaptor with 12 random nucleotides. Each CDR3 protein gets one entry after TCRdb re-called the 5' RACE reads with MiXCR. The sample has 1.5 million to 2 million distinct CDR3 sequences, 28% seen once. Sample: blood. The origin of this receptor is a woman aged 25 to 45 in good health. The chain has TRBV3-1 and TRBJ2-7; D remains ambiguous. In DNA, the CDR3 is TGTGCCAGCAGTAGATCCCGACCCCCCTACGAGCTGTACTTC. Translation: CASSRSRPPYELYF.